Below, 3 T cell receptor beta chains from the same sample are listed, as sequenced in a study of blood T cells in healthy people across ages. Together with a sample-barcoded 5' primer, a J-beta primer mix was included in a second PCR lasting about 6 to 12 cycles. TCRdb recomputed calls from the 5' RACE reads with MiXCR, one row per CDR3 protein. The sample holds hundreds of thousands of distinct CDR3 sequences, approximately 50% seen once. The source material was blood. The receptors derive from a man aged 55 to 70 in good health.

Here the CDR3 reads CASSLMAGSNEKLFF. CDR3 DNA: TGTGCCAGCAGCTTAATGGCAGGGAGTAATGAAAAACTGTTTTTT. The rearrangement links TRBV11-2 to TRBJ1-4; D is possibly TRBD1 (5 bases). V lost 2 bases and J lost 4, with 11 bases in between. This CDR3 contains 15 residues. CDR1 is SGHAT, CDR2 FQNNGV, per germline.

This chain uses TRBV28 with TRBJ2-6; D perhaps matches TRBD2 (5 bases). Germline CDR1 MDHEN, CDR2 SYDVKM. This CDR3 spans 15 amino acids. V was clipped by 7 bases and J by 3 bases, with 13 bases between them. The CDR3 is CASIGGGLGANVLTF. CDR3 DNA: TGTGCCAGCATCGGAGGCGGTCTTGGGGCCAACGTCCTGACTTTC.

This rearrangement joins TRBV7-9 to TRBJ2-5; D perhaps matches TRBD2 (5 bases). V lost 2 bases and J lost 3, with 10 bases in between. CDR1 is SEHNR and CDR2 is FQNEAQ in the germline V gene (reference sequence). This CDR3 has 14 amino acids. The CDR3 is CASSLRGSEETQYF. CDR3 DNA: TGTGCCAGCAGCTTAAGAGGTAGCGAAGAGACCCAGTACTTC.